This record covers a single T cell receptor beta chain. Per the germline V gene, CDR1 is MNHEY and CDR2 is SMNVEV (reference sequence). The germline V and J ends were trimmed by 6 bases and 0 bases, with 9 bases remaining between them. The CDR3 has 15 residues. The data originate from a study of blood T cell repertoires in COVID-19. Study-wide context: The United States, Italy and Spain were the sources of the acute and convalescent COVID-19 samples. T cells, B-cell-depleted T cells, or PBMCs supplied cDNA or gDNA.

Under the authors' procedure: Reference gene primer amplification yielded estimated nucleated cell counts. Here immunoSEQ multiplex PCR was the method, and the copy in TCRdb shows in-frame clones only, minus some. The D gene and trimming were derived from the DNA, and the V and J assignments and clone size from that table. The sample has fewer than 80,000 clones; 88% are singletons. The sequencing sample was made of peripheral blood. The TCR originated in a human donor in a cohort sampled during active COVID-19. The J gene is TRBJ2-6, the V gene TRBV27; D is perhaps TRBD1 (6 bases). The CDR3 region has the DNA TGTGCCAGCAGGTGGGACAACTCTGGGGCCAACGTCCTGACTTTC. Amino acids: CASRWDNSGANVLTF.